The 12 T cell receptor beta chains below were found in one sample sequenced in a study of graft-versus-host responses after intestinal transplantation. Sequencing was performed with immunoSEQ multiplex PCR; in TCRdb, only in-frame clones are kept and a portion is missing. The table includes over 10,000 clones, roughly four fifths detected once. The sequenced sample was PBMCs, obtained after intestinal transplantation. These TCRs come from a human patient who received an intestinal transplant, so some T cells may come from the graft donor.

This sequence joins TRBV10-2 and TRBJ2-3, with TRBD2 identical over 10 bases. CDR1 is WSHSY, CDR2 SAAADI, per germline. V gave up 3 bases and J gave up 0 bases; unmatched junction bases: 3. This CDR3 is 16 amino acids long. CDR3 bases: TGCGCCAGCAGTGATTTGACTAGCGGGAGCACAGATACGCAGTATTTT. Its translation is CASSDLTSGSTDTQYF.

The gene calls are TRBV19 and TRBJ1-5, with D possibly TRBD1 on 5 matching bases. This CDR3 is 14 amino acids long. Trimming removed 3 bases at V and 6 bases at J, with 12 bases between. The germline CDR1 and CDR2 sequences are LNHDA and SQIVND (reference sequence). DNA of the CDR3: TGTGCCAGTAGTATCTCGCAGGGCGGTCAGCCCCAGCATTTT. Protein sequence: CASSISQGGQPQHF.

The chain has TRBV27 and TRBJ2-2; 8 bases agree with TRBD1. From germline, CDR1 is MNHEY and CDR2 SMNVEV (reference sequence). The CDR3 spans 15 residues. Unmatched junction bases numbered 4, after V lost 3 bases and J lost 4 bases. In DNA, the CDR3 is TGTGCCAGCAGTTTCGGAACAGGGGGCACCGGGGAGCTGTTTTTT. Amino acid sequence: CASSFGTGGTGELFF.

V and J are TRBV7-6 and TRBJ1-1; TRBD1 matches 10 bases. Trimming removed 0 bases from V and 0 bases from J; junction bases left unmatched: 1. The CDR3 has 16 residues. Germline CDR1 and CDR2: SGHVS and FNYEAQ. CDR3 in amino acids: CASSLAGTGVNTEAFF. Here the CDR3 DNA reads TGTGCCAGCAGCTTAGCCGGGACAGGGGTGAACACTGAAGCTTTCTTT.

The rearrangement joins TRBV4-2 to TRBJ2-1, with D uncertain. V lost 0 bases, J lost 0 bases, and 6 bases lay in between. The CDR3 spans 15 residues. Germline CDR1 is LGHNA and CDR2 is YNFKEQ. This CDR3 is CASSQDQYSYNEQFF. The CDR3 DNA sequence: TGTGCCAGCAGCCAAGACCAGTACTCCTACAATGAGCAGTTCTTC.

This chain joins TRBV7-3 and TRBJ2-2, with D tentatively TRBD1 or TRBD2 (6 bases each). CDR3 length: 15 amino acids. Trimming shortened V by 5 bases and J by 6 bases, and 16 bases separated the two germline ends. Germline V gene lookup returns CDR1 SGHTA and CDR2 FQGTGA. This CDR3 reads CASSPGGYRAGELFF. In DNA form, the CDR3 reads TGTGCCAGCAGCCCTGGGGGGTACAGGGCCGGGGAGCTGTTTTTT.

The chain combines TRBV19 with TRBJ1-2; weak D call: TRBD1 (6 bases). This CDR3 region has 13 residues. Trimming left V 3 bases short and J 8 bases short, with 13 bases between. Looked up from germline, CDR1 is LNHDA and CDR2 is SQIVND (reference sequence). The chain's CDR3 is CASSIGGPTGYTF. For the CDR3, the DNA is TGTGCCAGTAGTATTGGGGGGCCAACCGGCTACACCTTC. The complete variable domain, with remaining parts taken from reference TRBV19 and TRBJ1-2, reads DGGITQSPKYLFRKEGQNVTLSCEQNLNHDAMYWYRQDPGQGLRLIYYSQIVNDFQKGDIAEGYSVSREKKESFPLTVTSAQKNPTAFYLCASSIGGPTGYTFGSGTRLTVV.

The J gene is TRBJ2-7, the V gene TRBV11-3; TRBD2 agrees at 13 bases. V gave up 0 bases and J gave up 6 bases; unmatched junction bases: 14. CDR1 is SGHNT, CDR2 YENEEA, per germline. The CDR3 is 19 residues long. The CDR3 sequence is CASSLEGGRKLAGGPEQYF. The CDR3 nucleotides are TGTGCCAGCAGCTTAGAAGGAGGACGGAAACTAGCGGGAGGGCCCGAGCAGTACTTC. The whole variable domain, filled in from reference TRBV11-3 and TRBJ2-7, reads EAGVVQSPRYKIIEKKQPVAFWCNPISGHNTLYWYLQNLGQGPELLIRYENEEAVDDSQLPKDRFSAERLKGVDSTLKIQPAELGDSAVYLCASSLEGGRKLAGGPEQYFGPGTRLTVT.

This rearrangement joins TRBV5-4 to TRBJ2-1; D uncertain. The germline V gene encodes CDR1 SGHNT and CDR2 YYREEE (reference sequence). Deletions cut 2 bases from V and 5 bases from J, with 5 bases between. The CDR3 has 12 residues. The CDR3 is CASSFGDNEQFF. CDR3 DNA: TGTGCCAGCAGCTTTGGGGACAATGAGCAGTTCTTC.

This chain links TRBV5-8 with TRBJ1-4, with a weak D call TRBD1 (6 bases). The CDR3 has 12 residues. Between the trimmed V and J ends, which lost 4 bases and 11 bases, there was a span of 12 bases. CDR1 SGHTS and CDR2 YDEGEE come from the germline V gene. CDR3 in DNA: TGTGCCAGCAGCCTGGCGCAGGGGAAACTGTTTTTT. Protein sequence: CASSLAQGKLFF. The variable domain in full, with the rest retrieved from reference TRBV5-8 and TRBJ1-4, is EAGVTQSPTHLIKTRGQQATLRCSPISGHTSVYWYQQALGLGLQFLLWYDEGEERNRGNFPPRFSGRQFPNYSSELNVNALELEDSALYLCASSLAQGKLFFGSGTQLSVL.

The chain recombines TRBV6-5 with TRBJ2-7, with no clear D. V was cut by 7 bases and J by 2 bases, with 15 bases left in between. This CDR3 has 14 amino acids. From germline, CDR1 is MNHEY and CDR2 SVGAGI. The CDR3 coding sequence is TGTGCCAGCACCGCCCGCGTACAGCCCTACGAGCAGTACTTC. Its protein is CASTARVQPYEQYF.

The genes are TRBV4-2 and TRBJ2-7, with TRBD1 identical over 7 bases. The CDR3 length is 14 residues. Trimming took 4 bases from V and 4 from J; bases not matched to a gene: 7. Germline V gives CDR1 LGHNA, CDR2 YNFKEQ. The CDR3 DNA sequence: TGTGCCAGCAGCCCCCAAGGGACAGATTACGAGCAGTACTTC. Translating it yields CASSPQGTDYEQYF.